These T cell receptor beta chains were read from a single sample in a study of blood T cell repertoires in COVID-19. Generated by immunoSEQ multiplex PCR, the TCRdb table keeps only in-frame clones and is missing some. The sample contains roughly 140,000 clones, roughly 76% of which appear only once. The sequenced sample consisted of peripheral blood. These receptors came from a human donor with acute or convalescent COVID-19. The donor label of this sample is uncertain. Both conserved end residues are trimmed from each CDR3. The order of the fields is V gene, J gene, D gene, CDR3 protein. D genes are given only for firm matches.

TRBV6-5	TRBJ1-5	NA	ASSYPGQPQH
TRBV9	TRBJ1-5	NA	ASSVGGNSNQPQH
TRBV5-1	TRBJ1-1	TRBD1	ASSTGDRGTEAF
TRBV5-6	TRBJ2-7	NA	ASSWTSPYEQY
TRBV27	TRBJ2-3	TRBD2	ASSFKTSGTDTQY
TRBV30	TRBJ1-5	TRBD1	AWSSGQGSQPQH
TRBV7-2	TRBJ2-3	NA	ASSLAGGKNTQY
TRBV27	TRBJ1-1	NA	ASSLTSGEAF
TRBV12-3/TRBV12-4	TRBJ1-1	NA	ASSLEYVF
TRBV2	TRBJ1-2	TRBD1	ANGQGPYGYT
TRBV5-4	TRBJ2-7	TRBD2	ASSSLAGGKEQY
TRBV29-1	TRBJ1-2	TRBD1	SVEDVGQGRDGYT
TRBV6-5	TRBJ1-5	NA	ASSPYPGTYQPQH
TRBV13	TRBJ2-2	TRBD2	ASSLTSGSTGELF
TRBV6-5	TRBJ1-1	NA	ASSYQSSRGNTEAF
TRBV11-3	TRBJ2-5	TRBD2	ASSDRTSGEETQY
TRBV7-9	TRBJ2-3	TRBD2	ASSPKRGATDTQY
TRBV5-1	TRBJ1-4	NA	ASSLGTATNEKLF
TRBV20-1	TRBJ1-1	NA	SARGQTEAF
TRBV6-5	TRBJ1-1	TRBD1	ASSQRDRGHAF
TRBV30	TRBJ2-2	NA	AWSVKGGTGELF
TRBV29-1	TRBJ2-5	NA	SVHGGETQY
TRBV19	TRBJ1-2	TRBD1	ASSTTGGIYGYT
TRBV5-5	TRBJ2-3	NA	ASSLISSTDTQY
TRBV24-1	TRBJ2-5	NA	ATSDLRDSQETQY
TRBV4-2	TRBJ1-2	TRBD1	ASSQDSGTDYGYT
TRBV5-4	TRBJ2-2	NA	ASSLGGRTGELF
TRBV10-3	TRBJ1-1	NA	AISSTGNTEAF
TRBV18	TRBJ1-6	NA	ASSPAGSDNSPLH
TRBV7-9	TRBJ2-6	TRBD1	ASSSGQVGSNVLT
TRBV30	TRBJ1-6	NA	AWSLNSPLH
TRBV6-5	TRBJ1-3	NA	ASRAFDSGNTIY
TRBV7-2	TRBJ1-6	TRBD1	ASSPFPRTGPYNSPLH
TRBV5-4	TRBJ2-3	NA	ASTLGGPETDTQY
TRBV5-1	TRBJ2-2	TRBD1	ASSLAQGAIGELF
TRBV5-5	TRBJ2-2	NA	ASSLSRALTNTGELF
TRBV24-1	TRBJ2-7	NA	ATSDLGGYEQY
TRBV5-1	TRBJ1-4	NA	ASSHKGDNEKLF
TRBV6-5	TRBJ1-1	NA	ASSYSRNTEAF
TRBV6-1	TRBJ1-2	TRBD1	ASSEAGTGKMKYT
TRBV7-2	TRBJ2-1	NA	ASSGNPGSYNEQF
TRBV12-2	TRBJ1-3	NA	ASRLPNRGNTIY
TRBV30	TRBJ1-5	TRBD1	AWSKGQTGWSNQPQH
TRBV7-9	TRBJ2-2	TRBD2	ASSSWSSGGVYTGELF
TRBV5-6	TRBJ1-2	NA	ASRSGQSPPWGYT
TRBV3-1/TRBV3-2	TRBJ2-5	NA	ASSQDLETQY
TRBV5-1	TRBJ2-2	TRBD2	ASSPYGRDTGELF
TRBV7-9	TRBJ1-2	TRBD1	ASRPGGQNYGYT
TRBV7-8	TRBJ1-2	NA	ASSLLAGPTNYGYT
TRBV7-9	TRBJ2-6	TRBD1	ASSLGVGQIDSGANVLT
TRBV4-1	TRBJ2-6	NA	ASSQDGQPWANVLT